This T cell receptor beta chain was recovered during a study of spatial heterogeneity in lung cancer. The CDR3 length is 16 residues. The germline V gene encodes CDR1 LNHDA and CDR2 SQIVND (reference sequence). Trimming took 11 bases from V and 2 from J; bases not matched to a gene: 9. The sample's time point: blood at routine non-recurrence follow-up after resection. Unsorted whole RNA samples from tumor, nontumor lung or frozen PBMC were sequenced. A few counts support this clonotype. Every TCR cDNA molecule bore its own unique molecular identifier. A single record per CDR3 protein comes from TCRdb applying MiXCR to the 5' RACE reads. In the table there are under 150,000 distinct CDR3 sequences, roughly 10% of which are singletons.

This TCR was recovered from a female donor with early-stage non-small cell lung cancer. The source was PBMCs, collected at follow-up. The chain has TRBV19 and TRBJ2-1, with 13 bases identical to TRBD2. The CDR3 DNA reads TGTGCCTCGAGAGGAGGGACTAGCGGGACCTACAATGAGCAGTTCTTC. It yields the protein CASRGGTSGTYNEQFF.